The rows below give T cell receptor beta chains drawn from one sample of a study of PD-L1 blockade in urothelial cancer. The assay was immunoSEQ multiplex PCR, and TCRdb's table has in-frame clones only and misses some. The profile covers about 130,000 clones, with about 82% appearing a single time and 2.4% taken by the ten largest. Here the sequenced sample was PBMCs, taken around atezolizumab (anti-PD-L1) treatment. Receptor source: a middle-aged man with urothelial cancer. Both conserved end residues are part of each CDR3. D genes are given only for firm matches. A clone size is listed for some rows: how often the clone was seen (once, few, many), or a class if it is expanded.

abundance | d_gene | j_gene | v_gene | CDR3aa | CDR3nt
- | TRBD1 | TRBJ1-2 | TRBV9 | CASSVEAGGRYGYTF | TGTGCCAGCAGCGTAGAGGCAGGGGGAAGGTATGGCTACACCTTC
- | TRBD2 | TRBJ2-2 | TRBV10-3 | CAAAPSRGGNTGELFF | TGTGCCGCCGCCCCCTCGCGGGGGGGGAACACCGGGGAGCTGTTTTTT
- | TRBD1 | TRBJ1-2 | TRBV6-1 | CASSGSGGSGYTF | TGTGCCAGCAGTGGTTCAGGGGGCAGTGGCTACACCTTC
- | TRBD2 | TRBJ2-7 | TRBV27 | CASSASWAGVPEQYF | TGTGCCAGCAGTGCCTCCTGGGCGGGAGTACCCGAGCAGTACTTC
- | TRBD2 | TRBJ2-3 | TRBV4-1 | CASSQEGGRAGGDTQYF | TGCGCCAGCAGCCAAGAAGGAGGGAGGGCCGGGGGAGATACGCAGTATTTT
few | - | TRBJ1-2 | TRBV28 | CASSRQFYGYTF | TGTGCCAGCAGTCGACAGTTCTATGGCTACACCTTC
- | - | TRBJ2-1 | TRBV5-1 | CASTTGSYNEQFF | TGCGCCAGCACTACGGGATCCTACAATGAGCAGTTCTTC
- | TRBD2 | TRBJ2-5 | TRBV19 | CASLGLASGRLETQYF | TGTGCCAGCCTAGGACTCGCTAGCGGGAGGCTGGAGACCCAGTACTTC
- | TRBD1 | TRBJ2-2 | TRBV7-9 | CASSPPGQGTGELFF | TGTGCCAGCAGCCCTCCGGGACAGGGGACCGGGGAGCTGTTTTTT
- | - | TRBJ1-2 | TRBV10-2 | CASSESGRYYGYTF | TGCGCCAGCAGTGAGTCTGGCAGATACTATGGCTACACCTTC